This is a list of T cell receptor beta chains from one sample in a study of blood T cell repertoires in COVID-19. Clones were sequenced by immunoSEQ multiplex PCR, and TCRdb holds only the in-frame ones, with some missing. Of over 110,000 clones in the sample, around 90% were seen once. Sequenced sample: peripheral blood. The receptors were gathered from a man aged 65-85 years with acute or convalescent COVID-19. Both conserved end residues are part of each CDR3. A D gene is named only where the DNA matches it firmly. Rows may omit the clone size; those that give it use once, few, many or a size class.

V: TRBV19; size: NA; D: NA; J: TRBJ2-2; DNA: TGTGCCAGTAGTACCGCCGGGACAATCTTGGCGGGGGAGCTGTTTTTT; CDR3: CASSTAGTILAGELFF
V: TRBV4-1; size: NA; D: TRBD1; J: TRBJ1-1; DNA: TGCGCCAGCAGGCCGGGACAGGGTAGTTCGCATCTGTTGAACACTGAAGCTTTCTTT; CDR3: CASRPGQGSSHLLNTEAFF
V: TRBV5-1; size: NA; D: TRBD1; J: TRBJ1-4; DNA: TGCGCCAGCAGCTTGGGTAGGGGGCGAGGCGAAAAACTGTTTTTT; CDR3: CASSLGRGRGEKLFF
V: TRBV5-6; size: NA; D: NA; J: TRBJ1-4; DNA: TGTGCCAGCAGCCCTTGGAGAACAACTAATGAAAAACTGTTTTTT; CDR3: CASSPWRTTNEKLFF
V: TRBV6-5; size: NA; D: NA; J: TRBJ1-2; DNA: TGTGCCAGCAGATTTGACCGCGACAGCCTCTATGGCTACACCTTC; CDR3: CASRFDRDSLYGYTF
V: TRBV6-5; size: NA; D: NA; J: TRBJ1-4; DNA: TGTGCCAGCAGCAACTCCGGGGTTTATTCGGAAAAACTGTTTTTT; CDR3: CASSNSGVYSEKLFF
V: TRBV24-1; size: NA; D: NA; J: TRBJ1-2; DNA: TGTGCCACCAGTGACCTATATGGCTACACCTTC; CDR3: CATSDLYGYTF
V: TRBV28; size: NA; D: NA; J: TRBJ1-1; DNA: TGTGCCAGCACATTGAACACTGAAGCTTTCTTT; CDR3: CASTLNTEAFF
V: TRBV7-2; size: NA; D: TRBD1; J: TRBJ1-2; DNA: TGTGCCAGCAGCTTAGACACAGGGGCCATATCTAACTATGGCTACACCTTC; CDR3: CASSLDTGAISNYGYTF
V: TRBV18; size: few; D: NA; J: TRBJ1-1; DNA: TGTGCCAGCTCACCACGGGAGGCGGGCGACACTGAAGCTTTCTTT; CDR3: CASSPREAGDTEAFF
V: TRBV28; size: NA; D: NA; J: TRBJ2-2; DNA: TGTGCCAGCAGTTTAAGGCGGCACACCGGGGAGCTGTTTTTT; CDR3: CASSLRRHTGELFF
V: TRBV5-1; size: once; D: TRBD1; J: TRBJ2-3; DNA: TGCGCCAGCAGCTTCCAGGGGGCTACCACAGATACGCAGTATTTT; CDR3: CASSFQGATTDTQYF
V: TRBV6-5; size: NA; D: TRBD1; J: TRBJ1-4; DNA: TGTGCCAGCAGGCGACGGACAGGGAATAATGAAAAACTGTTTTTT; CDR3: CASRRRTGNNEKLFF
V: TRBV28; size: NA; D: NA; J: TRBJ1-1; DNA: TGTGCCAGCAGTTTTGGCCCGCAGGGGAACACTGAAGCTTTCTTT; CDR3: CASSFGPQGNTEAFF
V: TRBV7-9; size: NA; D: NA; J: TRBJ1-6; DNA: TGTGCCAGCAGCTTAGGAGAGACAGATAATTCACCCCTCCACTTT; CDR3: CASSLGETDNSPLHF
V: TRBV5-1; size: NA; D: NA; J: TRBJ2-4; DNA: TGCGCCAGCAGCCCAGGCAGGGCAGCCAAAAACATTCAGTACTTC; CDR3: CASSPGRAAKNIQYF
V: TRBV5-1; size: NA; D: NA; J: TRBJ1-4; DNA: TGCGCCAGCAGCTCCCGGGCAGGGTCCCTTGCAACTAATGAAAAACTGTTTTTT; CDR3: CASSSRAGSLATNEKLFF
V: TRBV3-1/TRBV3-2; size: NA; D: TRBD2; J: TRBJ2-7; DNA: TGTGCCAGCAGCCCGTGGCGGGGGGGCCAGTACGAGCAGTACTTC; CDR3: CASSPWRGGQYEQYF
V: TRBV2; size: NA; D: TRBD1; J: TRBJ1-5; DNA: TGTGCCAGCAGTAAAGACAGGGATGCGCCCCAGCATTTT; CDR3: CASSKDRDAPQHF
V: TRBV5-1; size: NA; D: TRBD2; J: TRBJ2-7; DNA: TGCGCCAGCAGCTTGTTCGGGGGGGAAAGCTCCTACGAGCAGTACTTC; CDR3: CASSLFGGESSYEQYF
V: TRBV9; size: NA; D: NA; J: TRBJ1-4; DNA: TGTGCCAGCAGCGTAGCCGGGAGGATCGCTAATGAAAAACTGTTTTTT; CDR3: CASSVAGRIANEKLFF
V: TRBV11-2; size: NA; D: TRBD1; J: TRBJ2-1; DNA: TGTGCCAGCAGCTTAGACAGGGGGTCAAATGAGCAGTTCTTC; CDR3: CASSLDRGSNEQFF
V: TRBV7-2; size: NA; D: NA; J: TRBJ2-5; DNA: TGTGCCAGCAGCTTAGCCTACAGGCCTGGGGAGACCCAGTACTTC; CDR3: CASSLAYRPGETQYF
V: TRBV12-3/TRBV12-4; size: NA; D: NA; J: TRBJ1-5; DNA: TGTGCCAGCAGTGACAGTAGCAATCAGCCCCAGCATTTT; CDR3: CASSDSSNQPQHF